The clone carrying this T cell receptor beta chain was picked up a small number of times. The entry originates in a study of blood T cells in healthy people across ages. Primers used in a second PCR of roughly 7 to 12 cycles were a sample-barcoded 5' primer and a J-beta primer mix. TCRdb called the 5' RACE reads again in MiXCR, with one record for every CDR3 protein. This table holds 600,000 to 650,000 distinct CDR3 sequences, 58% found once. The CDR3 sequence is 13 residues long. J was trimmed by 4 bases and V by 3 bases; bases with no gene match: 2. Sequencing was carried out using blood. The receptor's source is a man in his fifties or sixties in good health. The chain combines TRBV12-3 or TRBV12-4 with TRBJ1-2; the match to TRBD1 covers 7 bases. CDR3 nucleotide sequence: TGTGCCAGCAGTTTTCGGGACAGCTATGGCTACACCTTC. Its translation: CASSFRDSYGYTF.